This T cell receptor beta chain was profiled in a study of blood T cell repertoires in COVID-19. Background on the study: Italy, Spain and the United States were the sources of the convalescent and acute COVID-19 samples. PBMCs, B-cell-depleted T cells, or T cells were the source of the cDNA or gDNA that made up the material.

In germline, CDR1 is SGHVS, CDR2 FNYEAQ. Trimming stripped 1 base from V and 5 bases from J, with 10 bases between. This CDR3 comprises 14 residues. In the authors' workflow: Amplification from reference gene primers served as the basis for estimated nucleated cell counts. Generated by immunoSEQ multiplex PCR, the TCRdb table keeps only in-frame clones and is missing some. V and J calls and clone size follow that table, whereas D and trimming were derived from the DNA. Among around 140,000 clones, 81% were seen once, and the ten largest hold about 8.4%. The genes are TRBV7-6 and TRBJ2-3, with D maybe TRBD2 (6 bases). The sequencing input was peripheral blood. The origin of this receptor is a woman aged 55-75 years with active or convalescent COVID-19. The CDR3 DNA reads as TGTGCCAGCAGCTTAGATCGCGGGATAGATACGCAGTATTTT. Protein product: CASSLDRGIDTQYF.